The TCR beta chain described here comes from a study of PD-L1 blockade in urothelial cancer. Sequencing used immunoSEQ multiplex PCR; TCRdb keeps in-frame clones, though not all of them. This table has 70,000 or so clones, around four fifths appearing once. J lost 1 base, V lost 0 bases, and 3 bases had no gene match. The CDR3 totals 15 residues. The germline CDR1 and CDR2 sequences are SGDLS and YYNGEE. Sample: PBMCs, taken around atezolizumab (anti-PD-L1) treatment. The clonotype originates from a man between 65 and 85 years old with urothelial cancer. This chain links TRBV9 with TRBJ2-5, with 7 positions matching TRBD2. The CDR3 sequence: CASSVEAGPQETQYF. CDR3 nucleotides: TGTGCCAGCAGCGTAGAAGCGGGGCCCCAAGAGACCCAGTACTTC.